This TCR beta chain was captured by sequencing in a study of blood T cell repertoires in COVID-19. The method was immunoSEQ multiplex PCR; TCRdb's version includes in-frame clones alone and lacks a portion of them. The data show under 65,000 clones, more than 80% seen once. This CDR3 comprises 15 residues. After removal of 4 bases from V and 5 bases from J, the junction contained 4 bases not matched to a gene. CDR1 and CDR2 (germline): LNHDA, SQIVND (reference sequence). V gene TRBV19 combines with J gene TRBJ2-2, with 10 bases fitting TRBD1. The sequence was collected from a woman aged 55 to 70 with acute or convalescent COVID-19. The sample taken for sequencing was peripheral blood. The CDR3 loop is CASSRGQGRTGELFF. The CDR3 bases are TGTGCCAGTAGTAGGGGACAGGGGAGGACCGGGGAGCTGTTTTTT.